This TCR beta chain was identified in a study of cytomegalovirus exposure and HLA in healthy donors. PCR involved 60 Vbeta and 13 Jbeta primers. Using immunoSEQ multiplex PCR, the repertoire was profiled, and TCRdb retains in-frame clones only, with some absent. The table has around 92,000 clones, 80% seen once. The trim removed 2 bases at V and 7 bases at J, leaving 10 bases unmatched. CDR3 size: 15 residues. The V gene's germline CDR1 is SGHRS and CDR2 YFSETQ. As for this clone: Its cognate antigen is unknown.

Whole-study results and caveats: An apparent linkage of common viral pathogens to several of the most significant clusters emerged in a later analysis. Reportedly, HLA-A and HLA-B alleles of most subjects were accurately predicted from TCR beta. The study designated 150 or so TCR beta chains cytomegalovirus-associated.

This receptor was taken from a young man in good health and CMV-seronegative. What was sequenced was PBMCs. The chain couples TRBV5-1 to TRBJ2-7; TRBD1 agrees at 9 bases. The CDR3 DNA sequence: TGCGCCAGCAGCTTTACAGGGGGCCCCTCGGGGGAGCAGTACTTC. This encodes CASSFTGGPSGEQYF.